This T cell receptor beta chain was found in a study of T cells in Graves' hyperthyroidism and ophthalmopathy (dated by TCRdb to about 2019). The study in broad terms: Peripheral blood was sampled at the time of initial diagnosis, prior to any treatment. Following sampling, methimazole starting at 30 mg daily was given to hyperthyroidism patients, and high-dose intravenous methylprednisolone was given to ophthalmopathy patients. The 100 or so discovery patients were randomly divided into training and test sets at a 7:3 ratio. Thyroid tissue and blood T-cell repertoires from several Graves' hyperthyroidism patients were also compared in the study. The paper reports TCR Vbeta CDR3 sequencing of about 140 peripheral blood samples: approximately 43 ophthalmopathy, around 80 hyperthyroidism and 17 progressor patients. Whether ophthalmopathy could be predicted prospectively was tested in an independent validation cohort made up of roughly 19 hyperthyroidism patients plus 17 patients who later progressed to ophthalmopathy. TCR V-J signatures able to tell the groups apart were searched for in a discovery cohort of 100 patients, of whom more than 40 had Graves' ophthalmopathy and roughly 57 had stable Graves' hyperthyroidism.

Cut back by 6 bases and 0 bases, the V and J ends lie 14 bases apart. Measured from the cysteine to the phenylalanine, the CDR3 is 16 residues long. The only DNA kept is the CDR3, 48 bases in frame from the first base. From the germline V gene (reference sequence), CDR1 is MNHNY and CDR2 is SVGAGI. Stable Graves' hyperthyroidism was defined as the absence of progression to ophthalmopathy over 18 months of follow-up. Hyperthyroidism patients were aged 18 to 65 years and newly diagnosed, with disease duration of less than 2 months. Any patient with an uncontrolled infection, another autoimmune disease, pregnancy or lactation was excluded. Clinical symptoms, serum thyroxine and TRAb, thyroid ultrasound, and orbital computed tomography formed the basis for the diagnoses. Ficoll-Paque density gradient centrifugation was used to isolate PBMCs from approximately 11 ml of fresh peripheral blood. Trizol reagent was used to extract total RNA, and RNA quality was then checked on an Agilent 2100 Bioanalyzer.

Points the paper makes about the study in general: Sample size was not statistically predetermined, and blinding of investigators to group allocation was not performed. Blood samples also contained most of the expanded thyroid clonotypes (frequency above 0.001), which suggests that blood repertoires may reflect thyroid immune responses. In validation, progression to ophthalmopathy was predicted by the model with around 70% sensitivity and just over 72% specificity, a median of 6.5 months before onset. A model built on a 13 V-J signature distinguished ophthalmopathy from stable hyperthyroidism, reaching 85% to 90% sensitivity and approximately 81% specificity in cross-validation and 80%/75% in testing.

TCR beta CDR3 regions were amplified from RNA transcripts. A first-round RT-PCR of the TCR CDR3 used the HTBI primer set with the Qiagen OneStep RT-PCR kit. The libraries were constructed in a second round of multiplex PCR and then size-selected and purified. Sequencing of the libraries was done on an Illumina HiSeq2000 using paired-end 100 bp reads. The original pipeline was this. Raw data were processed with SOAPnuke, discarding reads with adapters, uncalled bases, mean Phred below 15, or no exact constant-primer or identifier match. COPE v1.2.5 was used to merge the high-quality paired reads, and each unique nucleotide sequence was defined as a clonotype. Clonotypes were aligned to IMGT TRBV, TRBD and TRBJ reference segments using MiTCR v1.1. Analysis was restricted to V-J combinations with a frequency above 0.0001, which covered just over 98% of repertoires. A TCS score was defined as the ratio between F50 (clonal expansion) and ExV (chaos), using BLOSUM62-based TCRdist between CDR3 peptides within each V-J. Welch's t-statistics and random forest reduced around 520 V-J features to under 15, which were used in a naive Bayes classifier (R e1071). The Morisita-Horn index was used to measure how similar the thyroid and blood repertoires were. The raw public reads went through TCRdb reprocessing: fastp at Q25, MiXCR clone calling, in-frame beta chains kept. Each record represents a unique CDR3 protein, reported with the most common genes and DNA among its rows. None of the V and J calls come from the authors' own analysis; TCRdb made them. Recorded for this sample are about 840,000 distinct CDR3 sequences; approximately 40% of them occurred a single time. The top ten constitute 7.5% to 9.5% of the sample.

A note on this clonotype: Which antigen it targets is not known. The sample holds no much larger clone one base away, and base qualities are not on file.

The receptor comes from a man younger than 35 with Graves' hyperthyroidism. The chain couples TRBV6-6 to TRBJ2-2; TRBD1 is perhaps the D gene, given 5 matching bases. The material sequenced was blood. The CDR3 protein sequence reads: CASSYEATANTGELFF. The nucleotides read TGTGCCAGCAGCTACGAGGCGACAGCGAACACCGGGGAGCTGTTTTTT.